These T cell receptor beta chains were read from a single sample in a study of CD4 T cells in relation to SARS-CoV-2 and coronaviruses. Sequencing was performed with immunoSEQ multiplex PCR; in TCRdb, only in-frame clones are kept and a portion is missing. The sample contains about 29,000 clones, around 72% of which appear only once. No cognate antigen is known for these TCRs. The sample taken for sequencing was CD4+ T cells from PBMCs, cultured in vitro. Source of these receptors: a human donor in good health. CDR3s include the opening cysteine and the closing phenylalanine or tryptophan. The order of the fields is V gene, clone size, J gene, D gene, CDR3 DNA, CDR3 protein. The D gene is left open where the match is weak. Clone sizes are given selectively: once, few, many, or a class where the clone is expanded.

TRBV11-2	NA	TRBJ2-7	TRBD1	TGTGCCAGCAGCTTCGGGACAGGGGAAGAGTACGAGCAGTACTTC	CASSFGTGEEYEQYF
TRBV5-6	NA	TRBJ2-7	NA	TGTGCCAGCAGTCGGAGGTCAGTCTCAGCGGGGCAGTACTTC	CASSRRSVSAGQYF
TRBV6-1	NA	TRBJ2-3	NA	TGTGCCAGCAGTGAAGACTGGGGGGCATCAAGCACAGATACGCAGTATTTT	CASSEDWGASSTDTQYF
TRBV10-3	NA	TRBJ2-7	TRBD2	TGTGCCATCAGTGAAGTAGCGGGGATCTACGAGCAGTACTTC	CAISEVAGIYEQYF
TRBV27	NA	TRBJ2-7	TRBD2	TGTGCCAGCAGTTCCCAGGGCCCCGATCCTAGCGGTGTCTTGGTCTACGAGCAGTACTTC	CASSSQGPDPSGVLVYEQYF
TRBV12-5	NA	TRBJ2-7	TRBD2	TGTGCTAGTGGCTGGGGGCTAGCGGGACTCTACGAGCAGTACTTC	CASGWGLAGLYEQYF
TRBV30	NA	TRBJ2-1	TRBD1	TGTGCCTGGAGTACAGGGGATAGCTCCTACAATGAGCAGTTCTTC	CAWSTGDSSYNEQFF
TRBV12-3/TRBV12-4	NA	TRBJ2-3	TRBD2	TGTGCCAGCAGTTCCCGGACTAGCGACACGCAGTATTTT	CASSSRTSDTQYF
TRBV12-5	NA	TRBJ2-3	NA	TGTGCTACTTTACAGGGTGGCGCAGATACGCAGTATTTT	CATLQGGADTQYF
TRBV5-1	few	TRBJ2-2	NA	TGCGCCAGCAGCCCGGACAGAGAAGGGAACACCGGGGAGCTGTTTTTT	CASSPDREGNTGELFF
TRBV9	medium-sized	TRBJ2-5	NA	TGTGCCAGCAGCGTAGTAGGACTATCCCAAGAGACCCAGTACTTC	CASSVVGLSQETQYF